These T cell receptor beta chains were read from a single sample in a study of vaccination effects on CD4 cells after COVID-19. The data were produced by immunoSEQ multiplex PCR, yet TCRdb's version contains in-frame clones alone and is incomplete. The profile shows 41,000 or so clones, over 60% of them singletons. Their antigens remain unidentified. The sample was CD4+ T cells from PBMCs cultured with HCoV-NL63 spike peptides, taken before COVID-19 vaccination. The source is a human donor who received a COVID-19 vaccine. CDR3s include the opening cysteine and the closing phenylalanine or tryptophan. The D gene is left open where the match is weak. For some rows the clone size is stated as once, few or many, or as a class when expanded; others skip it.

d_gene	v_gene	len	abundance	j_gene	CDR3nt	CDR3aa
.	TRBV28	15	.	TRBJ2-3	TGTGCCAGCAGTTCCCTGGGCGGCGGCACAGATACGCAGTATTTT	CASSSLGGGTDTQYF
.	TRBV7-3	16	.	TRBJ1-1	TGTGCCAGCAGCTTAATGGCAGGGGCGATGCACACTGAAGCTTTCTTT	CASSLMAGAMHTEAFF
.	TRBV4-2	15	.	TRBJ2-3	TGTGCCAGCAGCCAAGATCGACAGGATAGAGATACGCAGTATTTT	CASSQDRQDRDTQYF
.	TRBV7-9	15	.	TRBJ1-4	TGTGCCAGCAGCTTAGATCGGTTCCTTAATGAAAAACTGTTTTTT	CASSLDRFLNEKLFF
.	TRBV5-4	14	.	TRBJ1-5	TGTGCCAGCAGCGCTACGGGGTGCAATCAGCCCCAGCATTTT	CASSATGCNQPQHF
.	TRBV12-2	16	.	TRBJ2-2	TGTGCAAGTCGCTTAGTGCGACAGGGGAACACCGGGGAGCTGTTTTTT	CASRLVRQGNTGELFF
TRBD1	TRBV24-1	18	.	TRBJ2-5	TGTGCCACCAGTGATTTGCACCCGTCGGCAGGGGGCCAAGAGACCCAGTACTTC	CATSDLHPSAGGQETQYF
TRBD2	TRBV25-1	15	.	TRBJ2-1	TGTGCCAGCAGGGGCGCGGGGGGAGCCTACAATGAGCAGTTCTTC	CASRGAGGAYNEQFF
.	TRBV28	17	few	TRBJ1-5	TGTGCCAGCAGCTCATTCGGAGAGGGGCAGAGAAATCAGCCCCAGCATTTT	CASSSFGEGQRNQPQHF
.	TRBV9	14	.	TRBJ1-1	TGTGCCAGCAGCGTAACCGGGTTGGTCACTGAAGCTTTCTTT	CASSVTGLVTEAFF
.	TRBV9	14	.	TRBJ1-3	TGTGCCAGCAGCGTCCGCCTCTCTGGAAACACCATATATTTT	CASSVRLSGNTIYF
TRBD1	TRBV5-1	18	.	TRBJ2-5	TGCGCCAGCAGCTTGGGGCGGACAGGGGGCAACGGGCAAGAGACCCAGTACTTC	CASSLGRTGGNGQETQYF
.	TRBV5-1	19	few	TRBJ1-3	TGCGCCAGCAGCTTGGAGGGTAGGGGCAGGGACTTCTCTGGAAACACCATATATTTT	CASSLEGRGRDFSGNTIYF
.	TRBV7-9	12	few	TRBJ1-5	TGTGCCAGCAGCTTCAGCAATCAGCCCCAGCATTTT	CASSFSNQPQHF
.	TRBV5-8	13	.	TRBJ2-3	TGTGCCAGCAGCCAGAGGACGACAGATACGCAGTATTTT	CASSQRTTDTQYF
TRBD1	TRBV19	15	.	TRBJ1-2	TGTGCCAGTAGTACCCGGGACAGGAGTAACTATGGCTACACCTTC	CASSTRDRSNYGYTF
.	TRBV6-5	14	.	TRBJ1-2	TGTGCCAGCAGTTACTCGGACGGTCGCTTGAGCTACACCTTC	CASSYSDGRLSYTF
TRBD1	TRBV2	15	.	TRBJ2-3	TGTGCCAGCACCAGGGGGCGATCTAGCACAGATACGCAGTATTTT	CASTRGRSSTDTQYF
TRBD1	TRBV10-3	15	.	TRBJ2-1	TGTGCCATCAGAGGCACGACAGGGGAAGAGAATGAGCAGTTCTTC	CAIRGTTGEENEQFF
TRBD1	TRBV12-3/TRBV12-4	13	.	TRBJ2-5	TGTGCCAGCAGGGGACAGGGCGGAGAGACCCAGTACTTC	CASRGQGGETQYF
.	TRBV2	15	.	TRBJ1-1	TGTGCCAGCAGTGCGTCCGGACGGCTGAACACTGAAGCTTTCTTT	CASSASGRLNTEAFF
TRBD2	TRBV7-3	19	.	TRBJ2-5	TGTGCCAGCAGCTTAGATTCTAGCGGGGGGCCCCCGGGGCAAGAGACCCAGTACTTC	CASSLDSSGGPPGQETQYF
.	TRBV24-1	13	.	TRBJ2-5	TGTGCCACCAGTGATGGCGTTCAAGAGACCCAGTACTTC	CATSDGVQETQYF
.	TRBV18	15	medium-sized	TRBJ1-2	TGTGCCAGCTCACCACGCTCTCCAGAAATCTATGGCTACACCTTC	CASSPRSPEIYGYTF
.	TRBV7-9	14	.	TRBJ2-3	TGTGCCAGCAGCTTAGCGCTTACGGGGGCGGAGCAGTATTTT	CASSLALTGAEQYF
.	TRBV5-1	13	.	TRBJ1-5	TGCGCCAGCAGCACGGGGGGAAATCAGCCCCAGCATTTT	CASSTGGNQPQHF
.	TRBV5-1	13	.	TRBJ1-5	TGCGCCAGCAGCTTTATAGGGGATCAGCCCCAGCATTTT	CASSFIGDQPQHF
.	TRBV5-6	15	.	TRBJ1-4	TGTGCCAGCAGCTTGTCGATCGGGGGCGTGGAAAAACTGTTTTTT	CASSLSIGGVEKLFF
.	TRBV7-6	15	.	TRBJ1-2	TGTGCCAGCAGCTTAGGGCAGTCACCTAACTATGGCTACACCTTC	CASSLGQSPNYGYTF
TRBD1	TRBV7-8	15	few	TRBJ1-6	TGTGCCAGCAGCCTACGGGACAGGTCGGATTCACCCCTCCACTTT	CASSLRDRSDSPLHF
TRBD1	TRBV30	13	.	TRBJ1-1	TGTGCCTGGAGTCGGGACAGGAACACTGAAGCTTTCTTT	CAWSRDRNTEAFF
.	TRBV18	12	few	TRBJ1-1	TGTGCCAGCTCCCCCACGTCAACTGAAGCTTTCTTT	CASSPTSTEAFF
.	TRBV4-2	15	.	TRBJ2-2	TGTGCCAGCAGCCAAGAACAGAGCCTCACCGGGGAGCTGTTTTTT	CASSQEQSLTGELFF
TRBD2	TRBV18	17	.	TRBJ2-3	TGTGCCAGCTCACGGACTAGCGGGGGGGCCTTGGCGGATACGCAGTATTTT	CASSRTSGGALADTQYF
.	TRBV7-9	14	.	TRBJ1-2	TGTGCCAGCAGCTTAGGGACAGCATCCTATGGCTACACCTTC	CASSLGTASYGYTF
.	TRBV19	15	once	TRBJ2-6	TGTGCCAGTAGTACCCCCGGCTCTGGGGCCAACGTCCTGACTTTC	CASSTPGSGANVLTF
TRBD1	TRBV7-3	16	.	TRBJ2-3	TGTGCCAGCAGCGCCGGGACAGGGACTGCCACAGATACGCAGTATTTT	CASSAGTGTATDTQYF
.	TRBV12-3/TRBV12-4	13	few	TRBJ1-1	TGTGCCAGCAGTTTTACAGTGGACTCTGAAGCTTTCTTT	CASSFTVDSEAFF
.	TRBV12-3/TRBV12-4	13	.	TRBJ1-1	TGTGCCAGCAGCCCCAGTAGGGGCACTGAAGCTTTCTTT	CASSPSRGTEAFF
TRBD2	TRBV5-1	15	.	TRBJ2-1	TGCGCCAGCAGCCATACGGGGGGGCGTGGAAATGAGCAGTTCTTC	CASSHTGGRGNEQFF
.	TRBV18	13	few	TRBJ2-3	TGTGCCAGCTCACCCTTGAACACAGATACGCAGTATTTT	CASSPLNTDTQYF
.	TRBV10-1	12	.	TRBJ2-5	TGCGCCAGCAGTGAGACTCGGGAGACCCAGTACTTC	CASSETRETQYF
TRBD1	TRBV6-6	15	.	TRBJ1-2	TGTGCCAGCAGTGTCGAGGGGGCGCGGAGGAATGGCTACACCTTC	CASSVEGARRNGYTF
.	TRBV3-1/TRBV3-2	14	.	TRBJ2-1	TGTGCCAGCAGCCGGCTATTTGTGCACAATGAGCAGTTCTTC	CASSRLFVHNEQFF
.	TRBV19	16	.	TRBJ1-2	TGTGCCAGTAGTATTCAGGCGGGGCCGGTGGGGTATGGCTACACCTTC	CASSIQAGPVGYGYTF
.	TRBV2	14	.	TRBJ1-3	TGTGCCAGCAAAAAGGGGAGCTCTGGAAACACCATATATTTT	CASKKGSSGNTIYF
.	TRBV7-2	15	.	TRBJ2-1	TGTGCCAGCAGCTTCCCAACACATAGCAACAATGAGCAGTTCTTC	CASSFPTHSNNEQFF
.	TRBV5-8	17	.	TRBJ2-5	TGTGCCAGCAGCTTCAGAGGGGGGGCCTTTTCCCAAGAGACCCAGTACTTC	CASSFRGGAFSQETQYF
.	TRBV4-2	14	.	TRBJ2-5	TGTGCCAGCAGCCAAAAGGGGGAGGCTCGGGGCCAGTACTTC	CASSQKGEARGQYF
.	TRBV4-1	14	.	TRBJ1-1	TGCGCCAGCAGCCTCTGGTCAGGGAATCCTGAAGCTTTCTTT	CASSLWSGNPEAFF
.	TRBV24-1	14	once	TRBJ1-5	TGTGCCACCAGTCATTCAGGAAGCAATCAGCCCCAGCATTTT	CATSHSGSNQPQHF
TRBD1	TRBV5-1	16	.	TRBJ2-1	TGCGCCAGCAGCTCAAACGGACAGGGGGCTTACAATGAGCAGTTCTTC	CASSSNGQGAYNEQFF
.	TRBV19	13	.	TRBJ1-3	TGTGCCAGTAGTCGAGGAGCTGGAAACACCATATATTTT	CASSRGAGNTIYF
.	TRBV7-2	15	.	TRBJ1-2	TGTGCCAGCGTCGACCGGAGGGACGTTAACTATGGCTACACCTTC	CASVDRRDVNYGYTF
.	TRBV7-2	15	.	TRBJ1-5	TGTGCCAGCAGCTCGAAGGCTGGGGTAAATCAGCCCCAGCATTTT	CASSSKAGVNQPQHF
.	TRBV6-2/TRBV6-3	14	.	TRBJ1-5	TGTGCCAGCAGCAGGGGATATGGCAATCAGCCCCAGCATTTT	CASSRGYGNQPQHF
.	TRBV4-3	15	.	TRBJ1-2	TGCGCCAGCAGCGAAGGGGGGCAGGGTAGTCGAGGCTACACCTTC	CASSEGGQGSRGYTF